This paragraph covers one T cell receptor (beta chain) sequence. This sample was included in a study of identical twins. CDR3 length: 17 residues. Germline values: CDR1 KGHSH, CDR2 LQKENI. After removal of 3 bases from V and 6 bases from J, the junction contained 7 bases not matched to a gene. TCRdb analysed the 5' RACE reads with MiXCR anew, one entry per CDR3 protein. The table shows 510,000 or so distinct CDR3 sequences, with approximately 16% occurring only once. This sample was shared with a second study, whose subject was yellow fever vaccine responses in identical twins.

The source material was CD4+ T cells sorted from blood. This TCR was sampled from a young woman in good health. The chain joins TRBV18 to TRBJ2-1; 14 bases fit TRBD2. Written as DNA, the CDR3 is TGTGCCAGCTCACCTCCAAGCGGGACTAGCGGGAGCAATGAGCAGTTCTTC. This codes for CASSPPSGTSGSNEQFF. Full variable domain (rest looked up from reference TRBV18 and TRBJ2-1): NAGVMQNPRHLVRRRGQEARLRCSPMKGHSHVYWYRQLPEEGLKFMVYLQKENIIDESGMPKERFSAEFPKEGPSILRIQQVVRGDSAAYFCASSPPSGTSGSNEQFFGPGTRLTVL.